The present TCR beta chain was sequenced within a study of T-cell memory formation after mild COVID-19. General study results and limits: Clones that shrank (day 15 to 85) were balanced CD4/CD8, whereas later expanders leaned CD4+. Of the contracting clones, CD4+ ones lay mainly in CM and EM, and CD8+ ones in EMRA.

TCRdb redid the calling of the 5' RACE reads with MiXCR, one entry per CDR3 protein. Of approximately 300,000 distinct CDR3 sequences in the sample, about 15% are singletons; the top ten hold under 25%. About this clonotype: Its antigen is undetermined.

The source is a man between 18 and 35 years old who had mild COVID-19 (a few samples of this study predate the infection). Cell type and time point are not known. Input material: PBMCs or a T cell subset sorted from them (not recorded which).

For the CDR3, the DNA is TGCGCCAGCAGCCAAGAGGGACTAGCGGGGGTTTATATTCAGTACTTC. Its translation: CASSQEGLAGVYIQYF. The chain links TRBV4-3 to TRBJ2-4, with 14 bases matching TRBD2. The V gene's germline CDR1 is LGHNA and CDR2 YSLEER. J lost 10 bases, V lost 0 bases, and 5 bases had no gene match. This CDR3 spans 16 amino acids.